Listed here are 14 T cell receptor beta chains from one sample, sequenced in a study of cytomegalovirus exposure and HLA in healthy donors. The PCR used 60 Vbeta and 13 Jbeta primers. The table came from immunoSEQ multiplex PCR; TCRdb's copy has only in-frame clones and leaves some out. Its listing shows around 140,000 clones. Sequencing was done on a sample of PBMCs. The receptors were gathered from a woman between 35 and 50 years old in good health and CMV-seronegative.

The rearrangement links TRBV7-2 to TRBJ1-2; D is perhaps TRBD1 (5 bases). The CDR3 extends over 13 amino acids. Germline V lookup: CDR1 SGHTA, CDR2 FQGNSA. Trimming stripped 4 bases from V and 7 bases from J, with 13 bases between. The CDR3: CASSSDTFVGYTF. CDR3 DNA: TGTGCCAGCAGCTCGGACACATTTGTTGGCTACACCTTC.

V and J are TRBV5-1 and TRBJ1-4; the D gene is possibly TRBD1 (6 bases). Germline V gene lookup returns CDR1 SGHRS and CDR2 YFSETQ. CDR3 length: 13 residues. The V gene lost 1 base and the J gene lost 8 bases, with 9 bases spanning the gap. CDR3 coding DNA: TGCGCCAGCAGCTTGAACAGGGACGAAAAACTGTTTTTT. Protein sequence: CASSLNRDEKLFF.

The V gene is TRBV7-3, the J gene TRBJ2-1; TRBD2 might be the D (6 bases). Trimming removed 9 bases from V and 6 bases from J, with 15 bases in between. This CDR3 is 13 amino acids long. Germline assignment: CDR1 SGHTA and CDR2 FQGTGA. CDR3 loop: CASTRRGGNEQFF. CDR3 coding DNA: TGTGCCAGTACGCGGCGGGGTGGCAATGAGCAGTTCTTC. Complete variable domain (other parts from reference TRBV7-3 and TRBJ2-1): GAGVSQTPSNKVTEKGKYVELRCDPISGHTALYWYRQSLGQGPEFLIYFQGTGAADDSGLPNDRFFAVRPEGSVSTLKIQRTERGDSAVYLCASTRRGGNEQFFGPGTRLTVL.

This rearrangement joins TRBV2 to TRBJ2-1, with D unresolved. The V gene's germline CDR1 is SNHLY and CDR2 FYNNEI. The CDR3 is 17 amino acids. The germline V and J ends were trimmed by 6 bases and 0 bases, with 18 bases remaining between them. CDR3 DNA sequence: TGTGCCAGCAGCGGCCCAGGTTGGGCGAGCTCCTACAATGAGCAGTTCTTC. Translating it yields CASSGPGWASSYNEQFF. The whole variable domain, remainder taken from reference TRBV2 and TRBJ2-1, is EPEVTQTPSHQVTQMGQEVILRCVPISNHLYFYWYRQILGQKVEFLVSFYNNEISEKSEIFDDQFSVERPDGSNFTLKIRSTKLEDSAMYFCASSGPGWASSYNEQFFGPGTRLTVL.

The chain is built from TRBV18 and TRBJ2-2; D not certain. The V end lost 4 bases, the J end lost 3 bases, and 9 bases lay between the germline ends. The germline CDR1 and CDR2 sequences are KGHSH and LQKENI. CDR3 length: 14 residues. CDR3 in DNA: TGTGCCAGCTCACGGGTAGGAGACACCGGGGAGCTGTTTTTT. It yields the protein CASSRVGDTGELFF.

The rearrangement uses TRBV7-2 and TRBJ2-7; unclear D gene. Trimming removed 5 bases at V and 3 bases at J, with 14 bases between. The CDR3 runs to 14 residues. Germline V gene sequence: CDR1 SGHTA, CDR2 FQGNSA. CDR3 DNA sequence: TGTGCCAGCAGCCCTCAGGCAGGCCGCTACGAGCAGTACTTC. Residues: CASSPQAGRYEQYF.

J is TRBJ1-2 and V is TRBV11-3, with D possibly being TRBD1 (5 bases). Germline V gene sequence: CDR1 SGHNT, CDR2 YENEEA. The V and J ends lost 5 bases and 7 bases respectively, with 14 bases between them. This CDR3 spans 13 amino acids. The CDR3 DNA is TGTGCCAGCAGCCAAGGGCAGGGTAGTGGCTACACCTTC. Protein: CASSQGQGSGYTF.

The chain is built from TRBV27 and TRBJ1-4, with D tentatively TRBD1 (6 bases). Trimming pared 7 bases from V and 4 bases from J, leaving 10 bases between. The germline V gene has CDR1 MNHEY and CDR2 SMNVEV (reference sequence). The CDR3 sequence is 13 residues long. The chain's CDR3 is CASTGHNNEKLFF. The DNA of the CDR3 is TGTGCCAGCACGGGACACAATAATGAAAAACTGTTTTTT.

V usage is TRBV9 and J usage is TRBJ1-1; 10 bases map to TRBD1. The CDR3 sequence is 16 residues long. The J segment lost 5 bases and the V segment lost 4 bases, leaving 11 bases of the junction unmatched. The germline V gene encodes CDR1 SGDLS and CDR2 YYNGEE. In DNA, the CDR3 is TGTGCCAGCAGCCCGCGGAGACAGGGGGCGGGTACTGAAGCTTTCTTT. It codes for CASSPRRQGAGTEAFF.

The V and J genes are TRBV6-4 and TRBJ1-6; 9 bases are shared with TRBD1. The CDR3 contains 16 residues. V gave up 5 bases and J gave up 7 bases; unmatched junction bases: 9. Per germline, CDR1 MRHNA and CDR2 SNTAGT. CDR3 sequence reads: CASSQTGGAPNSPLHF. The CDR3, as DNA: TGTGCCAGCAGTCAAACAGGGGGCGCTCCCAATTCACCCCTCCACTTT.

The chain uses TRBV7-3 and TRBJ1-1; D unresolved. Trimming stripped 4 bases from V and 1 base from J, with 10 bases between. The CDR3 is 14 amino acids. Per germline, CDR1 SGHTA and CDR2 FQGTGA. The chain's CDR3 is CASSSALGNTEAFF. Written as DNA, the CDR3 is TGTGCCAGCAGCTCCGCCCTAGGGAACACTGAAGCTTTCTTT.

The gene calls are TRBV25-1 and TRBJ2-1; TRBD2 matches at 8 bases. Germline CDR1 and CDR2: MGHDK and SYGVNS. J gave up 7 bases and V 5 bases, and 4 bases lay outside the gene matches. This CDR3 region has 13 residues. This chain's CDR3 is CASSPGGENEQFF. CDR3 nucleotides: TGTGCCAGCAGTCCGGGAGGGGAAAATGAGCAGTTCTTC.

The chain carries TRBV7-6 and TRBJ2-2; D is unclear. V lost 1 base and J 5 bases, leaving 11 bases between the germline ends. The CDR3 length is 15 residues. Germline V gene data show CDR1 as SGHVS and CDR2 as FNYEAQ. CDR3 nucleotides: TGTGCCAGCAGCTTAGTCGTCTCCGAGACCGGGGAGCTGTTTTTT. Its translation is CASSLVVSETGELFF.

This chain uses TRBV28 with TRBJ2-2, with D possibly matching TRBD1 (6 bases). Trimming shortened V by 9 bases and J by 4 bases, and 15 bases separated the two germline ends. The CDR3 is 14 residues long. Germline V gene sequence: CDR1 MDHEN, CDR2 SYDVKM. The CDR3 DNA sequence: TGTGCCAGTTGTTGGACAGTCAGCACCGGGGAGCTGTTTTTT. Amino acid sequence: CASCWTVSTGELFF.